This passage covers 9 T cell receptor beta chains from one sample sequenced in a study of blood T cell repertoires in COVID-19. Clones were read by immunoSEQ multiplex PCR, and TCRdb kept only the in-frame ones, dropping some. This sample has roughly 200,000 clones, with more than 75% found just once. Sequenced: peripheral blood. The receptor set was obtained from an elderly man with acute or convalescent COVID-19.

This clone was counted once. The V and J genes are TRBV5-5 and TRBJ2-1, with 12 bases that match TRBD2. Losses at the gene ends were 2 bases for V and 2 bases for J; bases not matched to a gene: 5. CDR1 and CDR2 (germline): SGHKS, YYEKEE (reference sequence). This CDR3 has 17 residues. DNA of the CDR3: TGTGCCAGCAGCTTTTGGACTAGCGGGACCACCTACAATGAGCAGTTCTTC. Its protein is CASSFWTSGTTYNEQFF.

The chain has TRBV11-3 and TRBJ2-3; maybe TRBD2 (5 bases). Trimming cost V 1 base and J 4 bases, with 6 bases left between them. Germline V gene sequence: CDR1 SGHNT, CDR2 YENEEA. The CDR3 runs 13 residues. Written as DNA, the CDR3 is TGTGCCAGCAGCTTAGGGGGAGCAGATACGCAGTATTTT. It is translated as CASSLGGADTQYF.

The chain joins TRBV7-8 to TRBJ2-3; 10 positions match TRBD2. The junction had 3 bases not matched to a gene; V was cut back by 1 base and J by 2 bases. Germline CDR1 is SGHVS and CDR2 is FQNEAQ. This CDR3 comprises 16 residues. CDR3 coding DNA: TGTGCCAGCAGCTTAGAAGGACTAGCGGTCACAGATACGCAGTATTTT. Translated, it gives CASSLEGLAVTDTQYF. Full variable domain (rest looked up from reference TRBV7-8 and TRBJ2-3): GAGVSQSPRYKVAKRGQDVALRCDPISGHVSLFWYQQALGQGPEFLTYFQNEAQLDKSGLPSDRFFAERPEGSVSTLKIQRTQQEDSAVYLCASSLEGLAVTDTQYFGPGTRLTVL.

This chain links TRBV27 with TRBJ2-7; 11 nucleotides agree with TRBD1. With V trimmed by 7 bases and J by 4 bases, 3 bases remained unmatched. The CDR3 is 13 amino acids. Germline CDR1 and CDR2: MNHEY and SMNVEV (reference sequence). The CDR3 here is CASIGTGGYEQYV. CDR3 DNA sequence: TGTGCCAGCATAGGGACAGGGGGTTACGAGCAGTACGTC.

The V and J genes are TRBV6-5 and TRBJ2-1; 8 bases are shared with TRBD2. The V gene's germline CDR1 is MNHEY and CDR2 SVGAGI. This CDR3 region has 16 residues. Trimming removed 0 bases from V and 4 bases from J; junction bases left unmatched: 5. CDR3 DNA sequence: TGTGCCAGCAGTTACTCCCCCGGGGGGGTTTACAATGAGCAGTTCTTC. It codes for CASSYSPGGVYNEQFF.

The chain uses TRBV29-1 and TRBJ1-2, with a weak D call TRBD1 (6 bases). This CDR3 comprises 15 residues. The V gene's germline CDR1 is SQVTM and CDR2 ANQGSEA. V lost 5 bases to trimming and J lost 0 bases, with 16 bases between them. The CDR3 DNA reads TGCAGCGTTCTGGTCAGGGGCAAAGCTAACTATGGCTACACCTTC. Translation gives CSVLVRGKANYGYTF. Drawing the rest from reference TRBV29-1 and TRBJ1-2, the complete variable domain is SAVISQKPSRDICQRGTSLTIQCQVDSQVTMMFWYRQQPGQSLTLIATANQGSEATYESGFVIDKFPISRPNLTFSTLTVSNMSPEDSSIYLCSVLVRGKANYGYTFGSGTRLTVV.

The chain is built from TRBV19 and TRBJ1-2; D uncertain. Looked up from germline, CDR1 is LNHDA and CDR2 is SQIVND (reference sequence). This CDR3 has 15 residues. The DNA for the CDR3 is TGTGCTCCGCCCGGAGGTATCGATTCTAACTATGGCTACACCTTC. It encodes CAPPGGIDSNYGYTF.

In regard to this clone: Additional DNA sequences in this sample encode the identical CDR3. The genes are TRBV5-1 and TRBJ2-5; possible D gene TRBD1, 5 bases. V lost 0 bases to trimming and J lost 5 bases, with 11 bases between them. The CDR3 contains 14 residues. Germline V gene sequence: CDR1 SGHRS, CDR2 YFSETQ. This chain's CDR3 is CASSLGRAWETQYF. As DNA, the CDR3 is TGCGCCAGCAGCTTGGGCAGGGCATGGGAGACCCAGTACTTC.

The CDR3 nucleotides read TGTGCCAGCAGTCTGACAGGGGCAGAGACCCAGTACTTC. Translation gives CASSLTGAETQYF. This sequence joins TRBV28 and TRBJ2-5; 8 nucleotides agree with TRBD1. Germline CDR1 is MDHEN and CDR2 is SYDVKM. This CDR3 comprises 13 residues. J was trimmed by 4 bases and V by 5 bases; bases with no gene match: 3.